The rows below give T cell receptor beta chains drawn from one sample of a study of regulatory T cells in long-lasting Graves disease. TCRdb re-called the multiplex PCR reads through MiXCR, storing one row per CDR3 protein. This table holds hundreds of thousands of distinct CDR3 sequences, around 16% found once. These same data were also listed under a study on T cells in Graves' hyperthyroidism and ophthalmopathy.

Sample: peripheral blood mononuclear cells (PBMCs), taken at new diagnosis, from a patient treated with antithyroid drugs. The receptors here all came from a man aged 18 to 29 with Graves disease. The conserved cysteine and the conserved F or W are not part of the CDR3 here.

TRBV13,TRBJ2-7,ASSLGSQRGGEQY
TRBV27,TRBJ2-7,ASTLLRLAYEQY
TRBV3-1,TRBJ1-1,ASSPRTGQAF
TRBV4-1,TRBJ2-3,ASSQAQVTDTQY
TRBV11-2,TRBJ2-3,ASSRQSGTDTQY
TRBV28,TRBJ2-3,ASSSGLAGEPDTQY
TRBV6-2/TRBV6-3,TRBJ2-5,ASSSAGLAIQETQY
TRBV20-1,TRBJ2-7,SARDLEVNEQY
TRBV11-2,TRBJ2-5,ASSSPSGPRWTQY
TRBV12-3/TRBV12-4,TRBJ2-5,ASNVQGWETQY
TRBV19,TRBJ2-7,ATGSRPIGQQVYEQY
TRBV7-2,TRBJ2-1,ASSPQSSSYNEQF
TRBV4-1,TRBJ2-1,ASSQDLAGGLRGF
TRBV12-3/TRBV12-4,TRBJ1-1,ASSFSFRRVQNTEAF
TRBV7-9,TRBJ1-1,ASSLAPNIEAF
TRBV12-3/TRBV12-4,TRBJ2-7,ASSPCSGRLYLSYEQY
TRBV11-2,TRBJ1-1,ASSLEAGGFMNTEAF
TRBV13,TRBJ2-3,ASSLVAENTDTQY
TRBV10-2,TRBJ2-7,ASSVYWGSEQY
TRBV5-1,TRBJ2-2,ASSPRDENTGELF
TRBV28,TRBJ1-6,ASSLSDRGNSPLH
TRBV28,TRBJ1-2,ASLRTGANYGYT
TRBV5-1,TRBJ1-2,ASSTSGTAYGYT
TRBV28,TRBJ2-7,ASSPLGGGSYEQY
TRBV5-1,TRBJ2-6,ASSSLWGANVLT
TRBV28,TRBJ1-5,ASRPAGTGGNQPQH
TRBV28,TRBJ2-1,ANSPSGRDRTPLNEQF
TRBV6-1,TRBJ2-1,ASSGIGGSYNEQF
TRBV6-1,TRBJ2-7,ASSEALPNAEQY
TRBV12-3/TRBV12-4,TRBJ2-1,ASSLFVWDRNNEQF
TRBV29-1,TRBJ1-2,SVDQGA
TRBV2,TRBJ2-7,ASSEIRTATYEQY
TRBV5-5,TRBJ2-3,ASRQQLGFRDTQY
TRBV6-2/TRBV6-3,TRBJ2-7,ASSYSAGERNEQY
TRBV2,TRBJ2-1,ASTQGMGNEQF
TRBV28,TRBJ2-1,ASSFRFWVASNEQF
TRBV5-1,-,ASSLEGQGYEQF
TRBV9,TRBJ2-5,ASSVTGGWLETQY
TRBV18,TRBJ2-2,ASSPPFTSGRAGELF
TRBV30,TRBJ2-5,AWSGVPVHLQY
TRBV19,TRBJ2-5,ASSIGFAETQY
TRBV2,TRBJ2-5,ASSEEVGETQY
TRBV29-1,TRBJ2-5,SVEEGLFRETQY
TRBV5-1,TRBJ1-6,ASSPEGSGLNSPLH
TRBV11-3,TRBJ2-1,ASSLEGQGAYEQF
TRBV6-2/TRBV6-3,TRBJ2-7,ASRLGGVQY
TRBV11-2,TRBJ2-1,ASSLDGGYNEQF
TRBV7-9,TRBJ2-2,ASSRDSAGELF
TRBV5-1,TRBJ2-2,ASRTGAGTGELF
TRBV3-1,TRBJ2-4,ASSQEAGVKNIQY
TRBV19,TRBJ1-1,ASRTGAPNTEAF
TRBV12-3/TRBV12-4,TRBJ2-7,ASREGLGDSYEQY
TRBV12-3/TRBV12-4,TRBJ1-2,ASSLQSPGAGGYT